These 20 T cell receptor beta chains came from one sample sequenced in a study of vaccination and CD4 T cells after COVID-19. The treatment denotes: 10-day PBMC culture with coronavirus spike peptide pools or control peptides (ViraFEST assay). For these TCRs, the target antigens are not known. Cultured CD4+ T cell DNA underwent sequencing with the Oncomine TCR Beta short-read assay. TCRdb reprocessed the PCR reads with MiXCR, giving one entry per CDR3 protein. The repertoire holds tens of thousands of distinct CDR3 sequences, with about 64% as singletons. This material consisted of CD4+ T cells from blood, cultured in vitro, taken after SARS-CoV-2 vaccination. The receptors derive from a human donor who received a COVID-19 vaccine.

CDR3 region: CASSEPGAPWETQYF. CDR3 nucleotides: TGTGCCAGCAGTGAACCCGGGGCCCCCTGGGAGACCCAGTACTTC. The rearrangement uses TRBV6-1 and TRBJ2-5, with D perhaps being TRBD1 or TRBD2 (5 bases each). The germline V and J ends were trimmed by 2 bases and 5 bases, with 15 bases remaining between them. CDR1 is MNHNS and CDR2 is SASEGT in the germline V gene. This CDR3 has 15 residues.

The V call is TRBV6-2 or TRBV6-3, the J call TRBJ2-5; 7 nucleotides align to TRBD2. The CDR3 is 18 amino acids. CDR1 is MNHEY and CDR2 is SVGEGT in the germline V gene. J lost 1 base, V lost 6 bases, and 17 bases had no gene match. Here the CDR3 reads CASRRGPRDYRPQETQYF. CDR3 DNA sequence: TGTGCCAGCAGGAGAGGGCCGCGGGACTACCGGCCCCAAGAGACCCAGTACTTC.

The V gene is TRBV25-1, the J gene TRBJ1-4, with D tentatively TRBD1 (5 bases). The CDR3 has 14 amino acids. The V gene lost 4 bases and the J gene lost 3 bases, with 9 bases spanning the gap. Germline CDR1 and CDR2: MGHDK and SYGVNS. For the CDR3, the DNA is TGTGCCAGCAGTGCACAGGACTCTAATGAAAAACTGTTTTTT. Protein sequence: CASSAQDSNEKLFF.

This chain connects TRBV5-1 to TRBJ2-7; tentative D call: TRBD1 (6 bases). V lost 4 bases and J lost 3, with 23 bases in between. The length of the CDR3 is 17 residues. Germline V gene lookup returns CDR1 SGHRS and CDR2 YFSETQ. DNA for the CDR3: TGCGCCAGCAGCCCAGTCCTAACGGGGACAAACTTCTACGAGCAGTACTTC. Translated, it gives CASSPVLTGTNFYEQYF.

The rearrangement links TRBV12-3 or TRBV12-4 to TRBJ2-3; 10 nucleotides agree with TRBD1. This CDR3 region has 16 residues. V shed 6 bases and J 1 base; nucleotides not matched to a gene: 7. The CDR3 is CASSKSTGGGTDTQYF. CDR3 bases: TGTGCCAGCAGCAAATCGACAGGGGGCGGCACAGATACGCAGTATTTT.

This sequence joins TRBV6-5 and TRBJ1-5; perhaps TRBD1 as D (6 bases). V shed 6 bases and J shed 6 bases, with 27 bases lying between them. The CDR3 consists of 18 residues. Germline lookup yields CDR1 MNHEY and CDR2 SVGAGI. The CDR3 loop reads CASSSSSQGGTGSQPQHF. The CDR3 region has the DNA TGTGCCAGCAGCTCCTCGTCACAGGGAGGTACAGGGAGTCAGCCCCAGCATTTT.

This clonotype showed up just a few times. The CDR3 loop is CASSSWTGGDGYGYTF. The DNA of the CDR3 is TGTGCCAGCAGTTCTTGGACAGGGGGGGACGGCTATGGCTACACCTTC. This sequence joins TRBV6-5 and TRBJ1-2; 10 positions agree with TRBD1. Germline trimming cut 4 bases from V and 4 bases from J; bases unmatched to any gene: 9. This CDR3 contains 16 residues. CDR1 and CDR2 (germline): MNHEY, SVGAGI.

V usage is TRBV10-3 and J usage is TRBJ1-5, with D perhaps TRBD1 (5 bases). Looked up from germline, CDR1 is ENHRY and CDR2 is SYGVKD. The CDR3 is 14 amino acids. V was trimmed by 4 bases and J by 5 bases, leaving 12 bases between them. The CDR3 loop reads CAISGNRTYQPQHF. The CDR3 DNA follows: TGTGCCATCAGTGGAAACAGGACCTATCAGCCCCAGCATTTT.

V usage is TRBV24-1 and J usage is TRBJ1-2; TRBD1 matches 8 bases. The CDR3 is 17 amino acids. V was pared by 2 bases and J by 3 bases, with 10 bases of the junction left unmatched. Germline-derived CDR1 and CDR2 are KGHDR and SFDVKD. DNA of the CDR3: TGTGCCACCAGTGATTCCCCAGACAGGGGTCAGGACTATGGCTACACCTTC. Translation: CATSDSPDRGQDYGYTF.

This clonotype has just a few counts. The V gene is TRBV6-1, the J gene TRBJ1-2, with 12 bases matching TRBD1. V gave up 3 bases and J gave up 7 bases; unmatched junction bases: 3. Per germline, CDR1 MNHNS and CDR2 SASEGT. The CDR3 covers 14 residues. In nucleotides, the CDR3 is TGTGCCAGCAGTGACGGGACAGGGGGCAGTGGCTACACCTTC. Its protein is CASSDGTGGSGYTF.

The gene calls are TRBV19 and TRBJ1-5, with D unresolved. The CDR3 runs 13 residues. From germline, CDR1 is LNHDA and CDR2 SQIVND (reference sequence). V shed 3 bases and J shed 5 bases, with 8 bases lying between them. In DNA, the CDR3 is TGTGCCAGTAGTATCGGCCTGGATCAGCCCCAGCATTTT. Amino acids: CASSIGLDQPQHF.

The chain couples TRBV20-1 to TRBJ2-5; 9 nucleotides align to TRBD1. The CDR3 extends over 14 amino acids. V lost 1 base, J lost 5 bases, and 5 bases stayed unmatched. CDR1 and CDR2 from the germline V gene are DFQATT and SNEGSKA (reference sequence). The CDR3 DNA is TGCAGTGCTAGAGGACAGGGGGGGGTGGAGACCCAGTACTTC. It yields the protein CSARGQGGVETQYF.

This clonotype was found a few times. The chain couples TRBV20-1 to TRBJ1-2, with D perhaps matching TRBD1 (5 bases). The V gene lost 6 bases and the J gene lost 6 bases, with 17 bases spanning the gap. Germline lookup yields CDR1 DFQATT and CDR2 SNEGSKA (reference sequence). CDR3 length: 13 amino acids. The CDR3 nucleotides read TGCAGTGCCCGCTGGGGACCCCGAAATGGCTACACCTTC. Translating it yields CSARWGPRNGYTF.

The DNA for the CDR3 is TGTGCCAGCTCACCCACAGGAGCCTCTGGGGCCAACGTCCTGACTTTC. As protein: CASSPTGASGANVLTF. The chain uses TRBV18 and TRBJ2-6; D might be TRBD1 (5 bases). Trimming removed 3 bases at V and 0 bases at J, with 9 bases between. The CDR3 runs 16 residues. CDR1 and CDR2 from the germline V gene are KGHSH and LQKENI.

J is TRBJ2-3 and V is TRBV6-1, with 11 positions matching TRBD2. This CDR3 has 14 residues. Germline CDR1 and CDR2: MNHNS and SASEGT. V trimming: 3 bases; J trimming: 14 bases; junction bases outside the gene matches: 10. The CDR3 region is CASSESVAGGHAYF. The CDR3, as DNA: TGTGCCAGCAGTGAGAGCGTAGCGGGGGGGCATGCGTATTTT.

The chain combines TRBV7-2 with TRBJ1-1, with D possibly being TRBD1 (5 bases). The CDR3 loop spans 16 amino acids. The germline gives CDR1 SGHTA, CDR2 FQGNSA. The germline V and J ends were trimmed by 3 bases and 1 base, with 15 bases remaining between them. CDR3 amino acids: CASSFLWGARNTEAFF. CDR3 bases: TGTGCCAGCAGCTTTCTGTGGGGCGCGCGGAACACTGAAGCTTTCTTT. The whole variable domain, remainder taken from reference TRBV7-2 and TRBJ1-1, is GAGVSQSPSNKVTEKGKDVELRCDPISGHTALYWYRQSLGQGLEFLIYFQGNSAPDKSGLPSDRFSAERTGGSVSTLTIQRTQQEDSAVYLCASSFLWGARNTEAFFGQGTRLTVV.

The chain is built from TRBV7-3 and TRBJ2-5; a possible D gene is TRBD2 (6 bases). CDR3 length: 12 residues. Germline loops: CDR1 SGHTA, CDR2 FQGTGA. V lost 8 bases to trimming and J lost 5 bases, with 12 bases between them. The CDR3 DNA follows: TGTGCCAGCCCCCCGGGGGTCGAGACCCAGTACTTC. Its protein is CASPPGVETQYF.

DNA for the CDR3: TGTGCCAGCTCAGAAACCATGAATCAGCCCCAGCATTTT. Translated: CASSETMNQPQHF. The J gene is TRBJ1-5, the V gene TRBV18; D not certain. V was trimmed by 5 bases and J by 4 bases, leaving 9 bases between them. The CDR3 is made up of 13 amino acids. Germline assignment: CDR1 KGHSH and CDR2 LQKENI.

This clonotype turned up a few times. The gene calls are TRBV6-1 and TRBJ2-4; D unresolved. Germline CDR1 MNHNS, CDR2 SASEGT. The CDR3 spans 17 residues. V was pared by 1 base and J by 0 bases, with 13 bases between. DNA of the CDR3: TGTGCCAGCAGTGAAGGAGTCGGAGATCTAGCCAAAAACATTCAGTACTTC. It translates to CASSEGVGDLAKNIQYF.

The chain uses TRBV6-1 and TRBJ1-1; D gene ambiguous. V was clipped by 10 bases and J by 1 base, with 13 bases between them. Per germline, CDR1 MNHNS and CDR2 SASEGT. The length of the CDR3 is 13 residues. CDR3 bases: TGTGCCACTCTGTGGGAGGGGAACACTGAAGCTTTCTTT. This gives the protein CATLWEGNTEAFF.